The 26 T cell receptor beta chains in this list originate from one sample, sequenced in a study of TIL therapy for anti-PD-1-resistant metastatic lung cancer. Sequencing used immunoSEQ v3. The method was immunoSEQ multiplex PCR; TCRdb's version includes in-frame clones alone and lacks a portion of them. The table lists roughly 13,000 clones, around 69% of them singletons. Regarding time point: pre-treatment sample, taken before nivolumab and TIL therapy. Most excised metastases sampled were pleural nodules or supraclavicular lymph nodes. The sequences come from tumor tissue, collected at baseline. These receptors were taken from a woman between 30 and 79 years old with non-small cell lung cancer.

The V and J genes are TRBV5-1 and TRBJ2-1, with 12 bases that match TRBD2. Germline-derived CDR1 and CDR2 are SGHRS and YFSETQ. This CDR3 comprises 17 residues. The V segment lost 0 bases and the J segment 1 base; nucleotides outside the gene matches: 2. The CDR3 reads CASSLETSGGSYNEQFF. The CDR3 nucleotides read TGCGCCAGCAGCTTGGAGACTAGCGGGGGTTCCTACAATGAGCAGTTCTTC.

This clone has a handful of counts. The chain recombines TRBV5-1 with TRBJ2-1; maybe TRBD2 (5 bases). The germline gives CDR1 SGHRS, CDR2 YFSETQ. With 2 bases removed from V and 4 bases from J, the gap between germline ends came to 19 bases. The CDR3 loop spans 17 amino acids. In nucleotides, the CDR3 is TGCGCCAGCAGCTTAGGACTCTCCCCGGAGGCTTACAATGAGCAGTTCTTC. Residues: CASSLGLSPEAYNEQFF.

The V and J genes are TRBV6-6 and TRBJ1-6, with D tentatively TRBD1 (5 bases). This CDR3 contains 13 residues. Trimming removed 11 bases at V and 8 bases at J, with 16 bases between. Germline CDR1 MNHNY, CDR2 SVGAGI (reference sequence). For the CDR3, the DNA is TGTGCCGGAGGGGAACAAGCAGATTCACCCCTCCACTTT. Translated, it gives CAGGEQADSPLHF.

V usage is TRBV2 and J usage is TRBJ1-4; 7 bases are shared with TRBD1. CDR1 is SNHLY and CDR2 is FYNNEI in the germline V gene. Germline trimming cut 7 bases from V and 1 base from J; bases unmatched to any gene: 12. This CDR3 is 17 amino acids long. DNA for the CDR3: TGTGCCAGCACCCTGACAGGGCGAGGGGGAACTAATGAAAAACTGTTTTTT. Its translation is CASTLTGRGGTNEKLFF.

This rearrangement joins TRBV29-1 to TRBJ2-3; 7 bases agree with TRBD2. V lost 4 bases to trimming and J lost 6 bases; unmatched junction nucleotides: 10. This CDR3 contains 14 residues. Per the germline V gene, CDR1 is SQVTM and CDR2 is ANQGSEA. DNA for the CDR3: TGCAGCGTTGGGCTGGGAGGGGCGGGTGATACGCAGTATTTT. Protein product: CSVGLGGAGDTQYF.

The chain joins TRBV7-9 to TRBJ2-2; D not resolved. The CDR3 covers 17 residues. Germline loops: CDR1 SEHNR, CDR2 FQNEAQ (reference sequence). The V end lost 5 bases, the J end lost 6 bases, and 22 bases lay between the germline ends. The CDR3, as DNA: TGTGCCAGCAGCCCAAAAACAGATCTCATTGTCCCCGGGGAGCTGTTTTTT. The encoded protein is CASSPKTDLIVPGELFF.

V usage is TRBV2 and J usage is TRBJ2-7; tentatively, D is TRBD1 (5 bases). Per the germline V gene, CDR1 is SNHLY and CDR2 is FYNNEI. The CDR3 spans 10 residues. The CDR3 here is CTSGKYEQYF. The CDR3 region has the DNA TGTACCTCAGGGAAGTACGAGCAGTACTTC.

This clone showed up just once. The chain combines TRBV11-2 with TRBJ1-4; D remains ambiguous. Germline values: CDR1 SGHAT, CDR2 FQNNGV. With 5 bases removed from V and 6 bases from J, the gap between germline ends came to 16 bases. This CDR3 has 15 amino acids. Here the CDR3 DNA reads TGTGCCAGCAGCCGAGACACCGCTCGGTATGAAAAACTGTTTTTT. This codes for CASSRDTARYEKLFF.

This clone came up a few times. This chain links TRBV30 with TRBJ2-1, with 7 bases fitting TRBD2. The germline CDR1 and CDR2 sequences are GTSNPN and SVGIG (reference sequence). Trimming cost V 4 bases and J 10 bases; bases outside gene matches: 4. The CDR3 is 11 residues long. The CDR3 region has the DNA TGTGCCTGGAAGACAGCGGGAGAGCAGTTCTTC. Translated: CAWKTAGEQFF.

The V call is TRBV19, the J call TRBJ1-3; D call uncertain. CDR1 is LNHDA and CDR2 is SQIVND in the germline V gene (reference sequence). CDR3 length equals 14 residues. The V and J ends lost 3 bases and 0 bases respectively, with 6 bases between them. CDR3 sequence (DNA): TGTGCCAGTAGTATCGGGAGCTCTGGAAACACCATATATTTT. As protein: CASSIGSSGNTIYF.

This clone was recorded only once. The chain's CDR3 is CASSGIAGSSHEQYF. The CDR3, as DNA: TGTGCCAGCAGTGGAATAGCGGGATCCAGTCACGAGCAGTACTTC. The chain couples TRBV27 to TRBJ2-7, with 8 bases that match TRBD2. Trimming cost V 5 bases and J 5 bases; bases outside gene matches: 11. The CDR3 is 15 amino acids. Germline-derived CDR1 and CDR2 are MNHEY and SMNVEV (reference sequence).

The rearrangement links TRBV6-6 to TRBJ2-1; D is possibly TRBD2 (6 bases). V lost 7 bases and J 5 bases, leaving 9 bases between the germline ends. This CDR3 comprises 12 residues. CDR1 and CDR2 from the germline V gene are MNHNY and SVGAGI (reference sequence). CDR3 sequence: CASTRGNNEQFF. The CDR3 DNA reads as TGTGCCAGCACGCGGGGAAACAATGAGCAGTTCTTC.

The V gene is TRBV4-1, the J gene TRBJ2-2, with D maybe TRBD1 (5 bases). The CDR3 is 15 amino acids. Trimming stripped 4 bases from V and 0 bases from J, with 9 bases between. Germline V lookup: CDR1 MGHRA, CDR2 YSYEKL. This chain's CDR3 is CASSRQGSNTGELFF. Here the CDR3 DNA reads TGCGCCAGCAGCCGGCAGGGTTCGAACACCGGGGAGCTGTTTTTT.

The gene calls are TRBV6-5 and TRBJ2-2; D is perhaps TRBD2 (5 bases). The CDR3 consists of 14 residues. Trimming stripped 7 bases from V and 4 bases from J, with 13 bases between. From germline, CDR1 is MNHEY and CDR2 SVGAGI. The CDR3 is CASTLRRGTGELFF. Here the CDR3 DNA reads TGTGCCAGCACCCTGAGACGGGGCACCGGGGAGCTGTTTTTT.

This clone appeared a few times. The genes are TRBV10-3 and TRBJ2-1; D may be TRBD1 (6 bases). This CDR3 region has 17 residues. The V gene's germline CDR1 is ENHRY and CDR2 SYGVKD. The V end lost 0 bases, the J end lost 7 bases, and 19 bases lay between the germline ends. CDR3 DNA: TGTGCCATCAGTGAGTCCGATGGGGGACAAGGACGAAATGAGCAGTTCTTC. The encoded protein is CAISESDGGQGRNEQFF.

The genes are TRBV7-9 and TRBJ1-5; D gene unclear. This CDR3 has 12 residues. With 0 bases removed from V and 4 bases from J, the gap between germline ends came to 1 base. The germline V gene has CDR1 SEHNR and CDR2 FQNEAQ (reference sequence). CDR3 residues: CASSLANQPQHF. CDR3 in DNA: TGTGCCAGCAGCTTAGCGAATCAGCCCCAGCATTTT.

This clone is judged medium-sized (0.01 to 0.1%). This sequence joins TRBV2 and TRBJ2-7; D ambiguous. There are 14 residues in the CDR3. CDR1 and CDR2 from the germline V gene are SNHLY and FYNNEI. V dropped 2 bases and J dropped 3 bases, with 11 bases sitting between them. The CDR3 sequence is CASSETGASYEQYF. As DNA, the CDR3 is TGTGCCAGCAGTGAAACGGGCGCGAGCTACGAGCAGTACTTC. The variable domain in full, with the rest retrieved from reference TRBV2 and TRBJ2-7, is EPEVTQTPSHQVTQMGQEVILRCVPISNHLYFYWYRQILGQKVEFLVSFYNNEISEKSEIFDDQFSVERPDGSNFTLKIRSTKLEDSAMYFCASSETGASYEQYFGPGTRLTVT.

This chain links TRBV10-3 with TRBJ2-7, with 8 bases aligning to TRBD1. The CDR3 length is 15 residues. The V and J ends lost 6 bases and 3 bases, in that order; junction bases with no gene match: 10. CDR1 ENHRY and CDR2 SYGVKD come from the germline V gene. CDR3 nucleotides: TGTGCCATCAGAGAAAACGGGACAGGCCGCTACGAGCAGTACTTC. Protein product: CAIRENGTGRYEQYF.

The count of this clone is one. The chain combines TRBV10-1 with TRBJ2-1; D is unresolved. V lost 4 bases and J 7 bases, leaving 8 bases between the germline ends. Germline V gene sequence: CDR1 WNHNN, CDR2 SYGVQD (reference sequence). CDR3 size: 12 residues. The CDR3 loop reads CASSGNGNEQFF. The CDR3 region has the DNA TGCGCCAGCAGTGGGAACGGTAATGAGCAGTTCTTC.

J is TRBJ2-1 and V is TRBV10-2; 7 nucleotides line up with TRBD2. The CDR3 spans 16 residues. V gave up 6 bases and J gave up 1 base; unmatched junction bases: 9. Looked up from germline, CDR1 is WSHSY and CDR2 is SAAADI. The CDR3 is CASRGDYFDSYNEQFF. In DNA, the CDR3 is TGCGCCAGCAGAGGGGACTACTTCGATTCCTACAATGAGCAGTTCTTC.

The CDR3 is CASTGAGNTIYF. As DNA, the CDR3 is TGTGCCAGCACGGGGGCTGGAAACACCATATATTTT. The genes are TRBV28 and TRBJ1-3; tentative D call: TRBD1 (5 bases). Trimming removed 7 bases at V and 2 bases at J, with 6 bases between. There are 12 residues in the CDR3. Germline V gene data show CDR1 as MDHEN and CDR2 as SYDVKM.

This chain links TRBV6-5 with TRBJ1-1; no reliable D call. Germline values: CDR1 MNHEY, CDR2 SVGAGI. The V end was cut by 2 bases, the J end by 3 bases, with 16 bases between. The CDR3 sequence is 16 residues long. The CDR3 region is CASSYDRRVLDTEAFF. The CDR3 region has the DNA TGTGCCAGCAGTTACGACCGAAGGGTTCTGGACACTGAAGCTTTCTTT.

V gene TRBV19 combines with J gene TRBJ1-1; 8 bases agree with TRBD1. The CDR3 spans 14 residues. V dropped 3 bases and J dropped 5; count of bases not matched to a gene: 5. Germline CDR1 is LNHDA and CDR2 is SQIVND (reference sequence). The CDR3 DNA follows: TGTGCCAGTAGTATGAGGACAGGGTCGACTGAAGCTTTCTTT. Its protein is CASSMRTGSTEAFF.

The chain has TRBV5-4 and TRBJ2-3; 9 bases agree with TRBD2. CDR3 length equals 16 residues. V was pared by 4 bases and J by 3 bases, with 9 bases of the junction left unmatched. The germline V gene has CDR1 SGHNT and CDR2 YYREEE (reference sequence). The CDR3 reads CASSPNLAGITDTQYF. Here the CDR3 DNA reads TGTGCCAGCAGCCCTAACCTAGCGGGAATTACAGATACGCAGTATTTT. The complete variable domain, with remaining parts taken from reference TRBV5-4 and TRBJ2-3, reads ETGVTQSPTHLIKTRGQQVTLRCSSQSGHNTVSWYQQALGQGPQFIFQYYREEENGRGNFPPRFSGLQFPNYSSELNVNALELDDSALYLCASSPNLAGITDTQYFGPGTRLTVL.

This clone was seen a few times. The V and J genes are TRBV27 and TRBJ1-1, with 8 bases lining up with TRBD1. V gave up 6 bases and J gave up 4 bases; unmatched junction bases: 10. The germline gives CDR1 MNHEY, CDR2 SMNVEV (reference sequence). The CDR3 sequence is 15 residues long. In nucleotides, the CDR3 is TGTGCCAGCAGCCTAGGATTGGACAGGGCCACTGAAGCTTTCTTT. It encodes CASSLGLDRATEAFF.

This chain joins TRBV11-2 and TRBJ2-3; TRBD2 aligns across 8 bases. Germline V gives CDR1 SGHAT, CDR2 FQNNGV. The CDR3 covers 18 residues. The V gene end was trimmed by 5 bases and the J gene end by 4 bases; junction bases not matched to a gene: 17. The CDR3 here is CASSHERGGTPGSDTQYF. As DNA, the CDR3 is TGTGCCAGCAGCCATGAACGGGGGGGGACCCCCGGCTCAGATACGCAGTATTTT.